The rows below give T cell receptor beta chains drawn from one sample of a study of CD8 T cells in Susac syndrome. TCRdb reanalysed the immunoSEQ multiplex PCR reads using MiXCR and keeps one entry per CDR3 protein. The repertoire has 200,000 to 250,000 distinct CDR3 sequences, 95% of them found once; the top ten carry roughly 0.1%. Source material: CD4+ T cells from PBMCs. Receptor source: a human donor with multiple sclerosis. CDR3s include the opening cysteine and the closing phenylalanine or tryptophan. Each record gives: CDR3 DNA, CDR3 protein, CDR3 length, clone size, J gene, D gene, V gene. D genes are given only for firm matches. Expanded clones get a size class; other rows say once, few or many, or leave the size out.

TGTGCCAGCAGTGTCCCATCGGGCAGGAGACCCTACGAGCAGTACTTC	CASSVPSGRRPYEQYF	16	NA	TRBJ2-7	NA	TRBV2
TGTGCCAGCAGCCATCGCGGGACAGGGGCTCAAACGGAGTACTTC	CASSHRGTGAQTEYF	15	NA	TRBJ2-7	TRBD1	TRBV3-1
TGTGCCTGGAATCGACAGGGGGCGGAAAACATTCAGTACTTC	CAWNRQGAENIQYF	14	NA	TRBJ2-4	TRBD1	TRBV30
TGTGCCAGCTGCAGAATTAATGAAAAACTGTTTTTT	CASCRINEKLFF	12	NA	TRBJ1-4	NA	TRBV11-2
TGTGCCTGGAGTGTAAACATACAGGAGACCCAGTACTTC	CAWSVNIQETQYF	13	once	TRBJ2-5	NA	TRBV30
TGTGCCAGCAGCCAATGGGGTAGCTCTGGGGCCAACGTCCTGACTTTC	CASSQWGSSGANVLTF	16	once	TRBJ2-6	NA	TRBV3-1
TGTGCCAGCTGGGAACCGGGACAGGGGATTCAAGAGACCCAGTACTTC	CASWEPGQGIQETQYF	16	NA	TRBJ2-5	TRBD1	TRBV6-1
TGCGCCAGCCACTTCGGGGGTTTCTACAATGAGCAGTTCTTC	CASHFGGFYNEQFF	14	NA	TRBJ2-1	NA	TRBV5-1
TGTGCCAGCAGTTTTCCATCCGCCCCTGATGGGGCTTTCTTT	CASSFPSAPDGAFF	14	NA	TRBJ1-1	NA	TRBV12-3/TRBV12-4
TGCAGCGTCGTCAACGGTGCGCAGTATTTT	CSVVNGAQYF	10	once	TRBJ2-3	NA	TRBV29-1
TGTGCCACCCGAGGGTTGGGCGGGAGCGGGAATGAGCAGTTCTTC	CATRGLGGSGNEQFF	15	NA	TRBJ2-1	TRBD2	TRBV27
TGTGCCTGGCTCGGGGATTGGGCGTCAGAAGCTTTCTTT	CAWLGDWASEAFF	13	NA	TRBJ1-1	NA	TRBV30
TGCAGCGGCACGACAGCCTTGAACACTGAAGCTTTCTTT	CSGTTALNTEAFF	13	NA	TRBJ1-1	NA	TRBV29-1
TGCGCCAGCAGCCAAGGGTTAGCAGGGGGCATTGCAGATACGCAGTATTTT	CASSQGLAGGIADTQYF	17	NA	TRBJ2-3	TRBD1	TRBV4-1
TGCAGCGTTGTGGCCGGGTTCCTGAGCACAGATACGCAGTATTTT	CSVVAGFLSTDTQYF	15	NA	TRBJ2-3	NA	TRBV29-1
TGCAGCGTTGAAGACCAGGGGGCATCCTACGAGCAGTACTTC	CSVEDQGASYEQYF	14	NA	TRBJ2-7	TRBD1	TRBV29-1
TGTGCCAGCAGCCATCCACGGTGGGACAGCTACAATGAGCAGTTCTTC	CASSHPRWDSYNEQFF	16	NA	TRBJ2-1	TRBD1	TRBV3-1
TGTGCCAGCAGTGGTTTCGGCAGGTCCAATCAGCCCCAGCATTTT	CASSGFGRSNQPQHF	15	NA	TRBJ1-5	NA	TRBV2
TGCAGCGTTTTCGGCCCCAATCAGCCCCAGCATTTT	CSVFGPNQPQHF	12	NA	TRBJ1-5	NA	TRBV20-1
TGTGCCAGCACTCCTAACACTGAAGCTTTCTTT	CASTPNTEAFF	11	few	TRBJ1-1	NA	TRBV12-3/TRBV12-4
TGTGCCAGCAGCTTAGATCAACAGGGAGTATGGACAGATACGCAGTATTTT	CASSLDQQGVWTDTQYF	17	NA	TRBJ2-3	NA	TRBV11-2
TGTGCCAGTTCAGGCTATGGCTACACCTTC	CASSGYGYTF	10	NA	TRBJ1-2	NA	TRBV30
TGTGCCAGCAGCGCATGGGTCAGGGCTACTACAAACTATGGCTACACCTTC	CASSAWVRATTNYGYTF	17	NA	TRBJ1-2	NA	TRBV9
TGTGCCAGCAGGGACAGGGGTGGTTGGACCGGGGAGCTGTTTTTT	CASRDRGGWTGELFF	15	NA	TRBJ2-2	TRBD1	TRBV7-8
TGTGCCAGCAGCCCAACGCCGCCTCCCTACGAGCAGTACTTC	CASSPTPPPYEQYF	14	NA	TRBJ2-7	NA	TRBV7-9
TGCAGTGCTAGAGATACTAGCGGGGTCGACGAGCAGTACTTC	CSARDTSGVDEQYF	14	once	TRBJ2-7	TRBD2	TRBV20-1
TGTGCCAGCAGCCAGATAAACAGGGATGAAAAACTGTTTTTT	CASSQINRDEKLFF	14	NA	TRBJ1-4	NA	TRBV14
TGTGCCAGCAGTCCCCATACGACGGGACTAGCGGGGTCAGAGCAGTTCTTC	CASSPHTTGLAGSEQFF	17	NA	TRBJ2-1	TRBD2	TRBV27
TGCGCCAGCAGCCAAGATCACCCCTCGGACTCACAATTGGGGACCCAGTACTTC	CASSQDHPSDSQLGTQYF	18	once	TRBJ2-5	NA	TRBV4-1
TGTGCCAGCAGCCCGGGACTAGCGGGAGGTTACAATGAGCAGTTCTTC	CASSPGLAGGYNEQFF	16	few	TRBJ2-1	TRBD2	TRBV11-2
TGTGCTAGTGGTCCAGGGTTGCCGGGGGCCAACGTCCTGACTTTC	CASGPGLPGANVLTF	15	NA	TRBJ2-6	NA	TRBV12-5
TGTGCCAGCACCCCCCTGGGGCGATCCGAGCAGTACTTC	CASTPLGRSEQYF	13	NA	TRBJ2-7	NA	TRBV25-1
TGCAGTGCTAACAGGGGCTCCCAGCCCCAGCATTTT	CSANRGSQPQHF	12	NA	TRBJ1-5	TRBD1	TRBV20-1
TGTGCCAGCAGTGCCCTGGACAGGGGGATCCACGAGCAGTACTTC	CASSALDRGIHEQYF	15	NA	TRBJ2-7	TRBD1	TRBV27
TGTGCCAGTAGTCCCTCTACAGGGGGGACCGGGGAGCTGTTTTTT	CASSPSTGGTGELFF	15	NA	TRBJ2-2	TRBD1	TRBV19
TGTGCCAGCAGTTACCCGGGACAGCCTGAAGCTTTCTTT	CASSYPGQPEAFF	13	NA	TRBJ1-1	TRBD1	TRBV12-3/TRBV12-4
TGCAGCGTTCTGCTACCGGGGCTGGAGACCCAGTACTTC	CSVLLPGLETQYF	13	once	TRBJ2-5	NA	TRBV29-1
TGTGCCAGCAGCCGAAGAGCGGGCGGGGTGGAAGAGACCCAGTACTTC	CASSRRAGGVEETQYF	16	NA	TRBJ2-5	NA	TRBV7-9
TGCGCCAGCAGCCTACATGACGGGGCAGTCGCTGAAGCTTTCTTT	CASSLHDGAVAEAFF	15	NA	TRBJ1-1	NA	TRBV5-1
TGTGCCAGCAGGTGGCAGAGCTCTGGGGCCAACGTCCTGACTTTC	CASRWQSSGANVLTF	15	NA	TRBJ2-6	NA	TRBV27
TGCAGTCAGGTCGAGCTCACAGATACGCAGTATTTT	CSQVELTDTQYF	12	NA	TRBJ2-3	NA	TRBV29-1
TGTGCCAGCAGTTCAGGAGTTCAAGAGACCCAGTACTTC	CASSSGVQETQYF	13	NA	TRBJ2-5	NA	TRBV28
TGCAGTGCCCTTTCGAACACTGAAGCTTTCTTT	CSALSNTEAFF	11	NA	TRBJ1-1	NA	TRBV20-1
TGTGCCAGCAGCGGGTTTGGCTATGGCTACACCTTC	CASSGFGYGYTF	12	NA	TRBJ1-2	NA	TRBV2
TGCAGTGCTAGGTTTGTCGGTAGGACACCTAGAGCCTATGGCTACACCTTC	CSARFVGRTPRAYGYTF	17	NA	TRBJ1-2	NA	TRBV20-1
TGTGCCAGCAGTTCAAACAGGGGACAAGAGACCCAGTACTTC	CASSSNRGQETQYF	14	NA	TRBJ2-5	TRBD1	TRBV12-3/TRBV12-4